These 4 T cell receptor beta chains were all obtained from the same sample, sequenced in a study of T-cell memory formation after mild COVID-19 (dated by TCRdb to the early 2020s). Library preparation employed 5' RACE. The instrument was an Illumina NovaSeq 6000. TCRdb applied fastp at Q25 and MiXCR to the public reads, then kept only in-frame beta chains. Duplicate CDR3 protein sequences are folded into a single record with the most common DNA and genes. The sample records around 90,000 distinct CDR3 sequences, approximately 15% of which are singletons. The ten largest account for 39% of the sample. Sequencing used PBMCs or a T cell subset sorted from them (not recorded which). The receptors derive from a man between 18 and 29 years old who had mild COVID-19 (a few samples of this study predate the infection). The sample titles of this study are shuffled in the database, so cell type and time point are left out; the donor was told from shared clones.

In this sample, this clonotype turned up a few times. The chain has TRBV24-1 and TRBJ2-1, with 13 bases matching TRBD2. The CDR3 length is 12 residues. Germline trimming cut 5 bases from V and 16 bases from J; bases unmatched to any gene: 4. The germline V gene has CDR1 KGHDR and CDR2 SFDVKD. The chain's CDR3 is CATSGLAGGHFF. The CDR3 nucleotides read TGTGCCACCAGTGGACTAGCGGGGGGCCATTTCTTC.

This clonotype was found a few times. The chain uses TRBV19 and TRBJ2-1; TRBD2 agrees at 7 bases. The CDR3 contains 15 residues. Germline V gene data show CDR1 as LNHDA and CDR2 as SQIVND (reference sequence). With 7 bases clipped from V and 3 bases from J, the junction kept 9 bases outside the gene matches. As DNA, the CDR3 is TGTGCCAGTACCGTCTCGGGCGGGGGCTACAATGAGCAGTTCTTC. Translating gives CASTVSGGGYNEQFF.

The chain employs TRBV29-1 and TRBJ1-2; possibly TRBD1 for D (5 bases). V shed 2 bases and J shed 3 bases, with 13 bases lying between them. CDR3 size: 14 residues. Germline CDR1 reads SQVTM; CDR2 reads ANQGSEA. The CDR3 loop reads CSVESGDAYYGYTF. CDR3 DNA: TGCAGCGTTGAATCGGGGGACGCCTACTATGGCTACACCTTC.

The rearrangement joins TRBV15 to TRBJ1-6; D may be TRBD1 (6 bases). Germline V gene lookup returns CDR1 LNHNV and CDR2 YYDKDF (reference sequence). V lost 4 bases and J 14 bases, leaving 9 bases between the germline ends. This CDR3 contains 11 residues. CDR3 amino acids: CATSKGGTLHF. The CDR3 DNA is TGTGCCACCAGCAAAGGGGGGACCCTCCACTTT.